These 5 T cell receptor beta chains came from one sample sequenced in a study of response to subunit inactivated influenza vaccine. TCRdb processed the RT-PCR reads anew with MiXCR; each CDR3 protein has one entry. The sample lists 400,000 to 650,000 distinct CDR3 sequences, more than 7% seen once, with around 14% in the top ten. The sequencing here drew on PBMCs from blood, taken less than 25 months after vaccination. These receptors were obtained from a man between 45 and 75 years old who received an inactivated influenza vaccine.

Only a few counts were recorded for this clonotype. The V gene is TRBV20-1, the J gene TRBJ1-1; D is uncertain. Germline-derived CDR1 and CDR2 are DFQATT and SNEGSKA (reference sequence). The CDR3 runs to 14 residues. V dropped 4 bases and J dropped 0 bases, with 12 bases sitting between them. CDR3 DNA sequence: TGCAGTGCTATATTTCCCAGCCTGAACACTGAAGCTTTCTTT. Translated, it gives CSAIFPSLNTEAFF.

This clonotype was recorded many times. The chain carries TRBV20-1 and TRBJ1-5; a weak D match, TRBD1 (5 bases). With 4 bases removed from V and 4 bases from J, the gap between germline ends came to 14 bases. Germline CDR1 reads DFQATT; CDR2 reads SNEGSKA (reference sequence). The CDR3 is 14 amino acids. The CDR3 nucleotides read TGCAGTGCTACCGTGGGGGGTGGGAATCAGCCCCAGCATTTT. Translation gives CSATVGGGNQPQHF.

This clonotype occurred many times. The gene calls are TRBV5-1 and TRBJ1-2, with D possibly TRBD1 on 5 matching bases. The CDR3 is made up of 16 amino acids. In germline, CDR1 is SGHRS, CDR2 YFSETQ. V lost 1 base and J lost 2, with 15 bases in between. This CDR3 reads CASSLSPGAANYGYTF. The DNA of the CDR3 is TGCGCCAGCAGCTTGTCACCCGGGGCGGCAAACTATGGCTACACCTTC.

This clonotype turned up a few times. V gene TRBV18 combines with J gene TRBJ2-1; 12 bases line up with TRBD1. The V gene end was trimmed by 2 bases and the J gene end by 8 bases; junction bases not matched to a gene: 10. Germline lookup yields CDR1 KGHSH and CDR2 LQKENI. The CDR3 sequence is 17 residues long. The CDR3 sequence: CASSPFRDRGHVDEQFF. The CDR3 DNA reads TGTGCCAGCTCACCATTCCGGGACAGGGGGCATGTAGATGAGCAGTTCTTC.

J is TRBJ2-4 and V is TRBV18; 10 bases fit TRBD1. Germline CDR1 reads KGHSH; CDR2 reads LQKENI. V gave up 3 bases and J gave up 2 bases; unmatched junction bases: 4. This CDR3 has 16 amino acids. The CDR3 here is CASSPLTGGTKNIQYF. CDR3 nucleotides: TGTGCCAGCTCACCCTTGACAGGGGGCACCAAAAACATTCAGTACTTC.